Here is one TCR beta chain with its context. The record originates from a study of blood T cell repertoires in COVID-19. In the study overall: PBMCs, B-cell-depleted T cells, or T cells were the source of the cDNA or gDNA that made up the material.

Generated by immunoSEQ multiplex PCR, the TCRdb table keeps only in-frame clones and is missing some. This table holds fewer than 350,000 clones, more than 80% found once. Sample: peripheral blood. The receptor was isolated from a woman in her twenties or thirties with COVID-19, enrolled during active disease.

The CDR3 nucleotides are TGTGCCAGCAGAGAACAGGGGGCAAGAGAAAAACTGTTTTTT. Translation: CASREQGAREKLFF. This chain links TRBV2 with TRBJ1-4; 9 nucleotides line up with TRBD1. CDR1 and CDR2 (germline): SNHLY, FYNNEI. With V trimmed by 6 bases and J by 8 bases, 7 bases remained unmatched. The CDR3 has 14 amino acids.